Below, 10 T cell receptor beta chains from the same sample are listed, as sequenced in a study of blood T cell repertoires in COVID-19. The table came from immunoSEQ multiplex PCR; TCRdb's copy has only in-frame clones and leaves some out. Of approximately 210,000 clones listed, approximately 77% are singletons. Input material: peripheral blood. The receptors shown here come from a woman of 80 years or more with acute or convalescent COVID-19.

The chain joins TRBV6-4 to TRBJ2-1; D may be TRBD1 (6 bases). Trimming removed 2 bases from V and 12 bases from J, with 20 bases in between. CDR3 length: 15 residues. CDR1 is MRHNA and CDR2 is SNTAGT in the germline V gene. The CDR3 region is CASSDDPSAGAGQFF. For the CDR3, the DNA is TGTGCCAGCAGTGACGATCCCTCTGCAGGGGCTGGGCAGTTCTTC.

V is TRBV7-3 and J is TRBJ2-1; D is possibly TRBD1 (7 bases). V lost 5 bases, J lost 6 bases, and 20 bases lay in between. This CDR3 is 16 amino acids long. The germline CDR1 and CDR2 sequences are SGHTA and FQGTGA. The CDR3 DNA sequence: TGTGCCAGCAGCGTACAGGGGACCCACGGGGGCAATGAGCAGTTCTTC. Amino acid sequence: CASSVQGTHGGNEQFF. Looking up the rest from reference TRBV7-3 and TRBJ2-1 gives the full variable domain: GAGVSQTPSNKVTEKGKYVELRCDPISGHTALYWYRQSLGQGPEFLIYFQGTGAADDSGLPNDRFFAVRPEGSVSTLKIQRTERGDSAVYLCASSVQGTHGGNEQFFGPGTRLTVL.

This clone showed up just once. The chain couples TRBV11-2 to TRBJ2-1; a possible D gene is TRBD2 (6 bases). The CDR3 runs 14 residues. Between the trimmed V and J ends, which lost 3 bases and 5 bases, there was a span of 11 bases. Germline lookup yields CDR1 SGHAT and CDR2 FQNNGV. The CDR3 sequence is CASSLERANNEQFF. The DNA for the CDR3 is TGTGCCAGCAGCTTGGAGCGGGCCAACAATGAGCAGTTCTTC.

The chain joins TRBV5-1 to TRBJ2-5; 7 positions match TRBD2. The CDR3 loop spans 15 amino acids. The germline gives CDR1 SGHRS, CDR2 YFSETQ. V was pared by 0 bases and J by 4 bases, with 6 bases of the junction left unmatched. In DNA form, the CDR3 reads TGCGCCAGCAGCTTGGAAGGCGGGGGAAGAGAGACCCAGTACTTC. As protein: CASSLEGGGRETQYF.

This clone was seen a few times. The chain joins TRBV28 to TRBJ1-2; D remains ambiguous. Trimming left V 6 bases short and J 4 bases short, with 12 bases between. Germline CDR1 reads MDHEN; CDR2 reads SYDVKM. This CDR3 region has 13 residues. DNA for the CDR3: TGTGCCAGCAGCCGCGAGAGCGTCTATGGCTACACCTTC. Residues: CASSRESVYGYTF.

The chain joins TRBV3-1 (or the pseudogene TRBV3-2) to TRBJ1-1, with TRBD1 matching over 7 bases. Germline CDR1 and CDR2: LGHDT and YNNKEL (reference sequence). This CDR3 comprises 15 residues. The junction had 8 bases not matched to a gene; V was cut back by 5 bases and J by 2 bases. The DNA for the CDR3 is TGTGCCAGCAGCTCTAGGGACAGACCTAACACTGAAGCTTTCTTT. This encodes CASSSRDRPNTEAFF.

The rearrangement joins TRBV7-2 to TRBJ1-6; 7 positions match TRBD1. Trimming took 1 base from V and 9 from J; bases not matched to a gene: 3. CDR3 size: 14 residues. The germline gives CDR1 SGHTA, CDR2 FQGNSA. CDR3 nucleotides: TGTGCCAGCAGCTTAGGAGGACAGGCTTCACCCCTCCACTTT. Its protein is CASSLGGQASPLHF.

The chain couples TRBV11-3 to TRBJ2-3; 9 bases map to TRBD1. CDR3 length equals 15 residues. Trimming cost V 3 bases and J 4 bases; bases outside gene matches: 5. Looked up from germline, CDR1 is SGHNT and CDR2 is YENEEA. In DNA, the CDR3 is TGTGCCAGCAGCTTTAGGACAGGGGCCCCAGATACGCAGTATTTT. Its protein is CASSFRTGAPDTQYF.

This chain connects TRBV5-1 to TRBJ1-1; 8 bases align to TRBD1. V lost 4 bases and J lost 11; bases outside the gene matches: 13. Per the germline V gene, CDR1 is SGHRS and CDR2 is YFSETQ. CDR3 length: 14 residues. As DNA, the CDR3 is TGCGCCAGCAGCGCCGGACAGGGCCCGCTGGCCGCTTTCTTT. It is translated as CASSAGQGPLAAFF.

The rearrangement links TRBV5-1 to TRBJ1-2; D possibly corresponds to TRBD1 (5 bases). The length of the CDR3 is 12 residues. CDR1 is SGHRS, CDR2 YFSETQ, per germline. Trimming removed 1 base from V and 8 bases from J, with 9 bases in between. The CDR3 here is CASSLSGGGYTF. The CDR3 DNA reads TGCGCCAGCAGCTTGTCGGGGGGAGGCTACACCTTC.